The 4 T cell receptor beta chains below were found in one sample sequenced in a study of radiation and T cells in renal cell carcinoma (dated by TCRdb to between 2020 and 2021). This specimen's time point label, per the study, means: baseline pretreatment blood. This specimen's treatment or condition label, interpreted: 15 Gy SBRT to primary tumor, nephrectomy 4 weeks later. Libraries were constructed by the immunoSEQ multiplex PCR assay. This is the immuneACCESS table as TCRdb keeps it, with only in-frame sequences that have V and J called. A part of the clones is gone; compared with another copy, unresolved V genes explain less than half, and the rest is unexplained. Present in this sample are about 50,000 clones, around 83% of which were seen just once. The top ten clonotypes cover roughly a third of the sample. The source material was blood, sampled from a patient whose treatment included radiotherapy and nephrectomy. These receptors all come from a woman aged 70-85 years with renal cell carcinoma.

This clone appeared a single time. CDR3 DNA: TGTGCCAGTAGTCCCAGGGACGGGGAGCTGTTTTTT. This translates into CASSPRDGELFF. The chain links TRBV19 to TRBJ2-2; D possibly corresponds to TRBD1 (5 bases). This CDR3 region has 12 residues. Germline assignment: CDR1 LNHDA and CDR2 SQIVND (reference sequence). The ends were cut back, 5 bases at V and 7 bases at J, with 8 bases in the middle.

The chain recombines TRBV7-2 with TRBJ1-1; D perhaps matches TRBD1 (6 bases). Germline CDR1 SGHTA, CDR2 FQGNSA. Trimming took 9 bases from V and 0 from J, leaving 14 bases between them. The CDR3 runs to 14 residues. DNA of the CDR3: TGTGCCAGTACAGGGTTTCGCATGAACACTGAAGCTTTCTTT. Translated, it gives CASTGFRMNTEAFF.

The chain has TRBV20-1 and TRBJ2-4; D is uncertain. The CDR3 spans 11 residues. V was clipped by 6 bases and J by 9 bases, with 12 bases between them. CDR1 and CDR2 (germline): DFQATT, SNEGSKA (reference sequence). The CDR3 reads CSAGEEIIQYF. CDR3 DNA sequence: TGCAGTGCGGGCGAGGAGATCATTCAGTACTTC.

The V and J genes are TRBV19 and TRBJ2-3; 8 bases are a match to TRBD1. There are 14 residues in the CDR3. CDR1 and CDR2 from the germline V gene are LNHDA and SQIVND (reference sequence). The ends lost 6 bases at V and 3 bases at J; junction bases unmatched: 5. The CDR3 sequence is CASRLTGETDTQYF. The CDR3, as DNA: TGTGCCAGTAGGCTGACAGGGGAGACAGATACGCAGTATTTT.